This TCR beta chain was sequenced during a study of PD-L1 blockade in urothelial cancer. Study-wide context: Blood yielded a median of approximately 130,000 T cells per sample. Study-wide findings and caveats: Pretreatment clonality of the blood TCR repertoire below the median was predictive of superior survival.

Noted time point: peripheral blood 6 weeks after treatment start. It was locally advanced or metastatic urothelial carcinoma that patients had. Assay used: immunoSEQ multiplex PCR; TCRdb lists only in-frame clones, some missing. The table has about 50,000 clones, 65% to 85% seen once. On this clone: As yet, its antigen is unknown.

The origin of this receptor is a man in his sixties or seventies with urothelial cancer. The source material was PBMCs, sampled around atezolizumab (anti-PD-L1) treatment.

In nucleotides, the CDR3 is TGTGCCTGGAGTGTACGGGTTTCAGGGGGCATCTATGGCTACACCTTC. This translates into CAWSVRVSGGIYGYTF. The V and J genes are TRBV30 and TRBJ1-2, with TRBD1 matching 8 bases. The CDR3 runs 16 residues. The ends lost 0 bases at V and 4 bases at J; junction bases unmatched: 10. Germline CDR1 reads GTSNPN; CDR2 reads SVGIG (reference sequence).